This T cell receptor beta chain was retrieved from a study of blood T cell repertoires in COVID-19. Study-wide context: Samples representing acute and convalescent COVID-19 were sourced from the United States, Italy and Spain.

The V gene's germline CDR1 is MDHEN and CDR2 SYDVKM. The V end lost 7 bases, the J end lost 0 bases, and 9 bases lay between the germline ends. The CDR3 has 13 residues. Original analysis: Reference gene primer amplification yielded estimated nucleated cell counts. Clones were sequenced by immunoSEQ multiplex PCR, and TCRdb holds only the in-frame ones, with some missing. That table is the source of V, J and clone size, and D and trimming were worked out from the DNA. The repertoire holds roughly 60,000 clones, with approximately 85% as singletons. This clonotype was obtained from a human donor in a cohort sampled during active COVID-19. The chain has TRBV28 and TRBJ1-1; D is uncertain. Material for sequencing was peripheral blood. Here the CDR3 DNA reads TGTGCCAGCACAGGCGAGATGAACACTGAAGCTTTCTTT. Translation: CASTGEMNTEAFF. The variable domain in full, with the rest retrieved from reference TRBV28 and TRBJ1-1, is DVKVTQSSRYLVKRTGEKVFLECVQDMDHENMFWYRQDPGLGLRLIYFSYDVKMKEKGDIPEGYSVSREKKERFSLILESASTNQTSMYLCASTGEMNTEAFFGQGTRLTVV.